The 14 T cell receptor beta chains reported below all come from one sample, sequenced in a study of control samples from healthy donors and cancer patients. TCRdb keeps only in-frame clones here, not all; method: immunoSEQ multiplex PCR. In the table there are 150,000 to 200,000 clones, 85% to 95% of which are singletons. The sample consisted of blood. These receptors originate from a woman aged 18-29 years in good health.

The chain combines TRBV14 with TRBJ2-3; D is undetermined. CDR3 length equals 12 residues. V was cut by 0 bases and J by 13 bases, with 11 bases left in between. CDR1 SGHDN and CDR2 FVKESK come from the germline V gene. CDR3 in DNA: TGTGCCAGCAGCCAAGACTGGACCGTGAAGTATTTT. This sequence encodes CASSQDWTVKYF.

This clone has just a few counts. The chain joins TRBV2 to TRBJ1-1; D is unresolved. V was trimmed by 5 bases and J by 3 bases, leaving 13 bases between them. In germline, CDR1 is SNHLY, CDR2 FYNNEI. The CDR3 totals 14 residues. The CDR3 nucleotides read TGTGCCAGCAGTTTTCGACGGCTCTACACTGAAGCTTTCTTT. Encoded protein: CASSFRRLYTEAFF.

The V gene is TRBV7-6, the J gene TRBJ2-7; maybe TRBD2 (7 bases). The germline gives CDR1 SGHVS, CDR2 FNYEAQ. CDR3 size: 16 residues. Deletions cut 1 base from V and 2 bases from J, with 15 bases between. The CDR3 spells CASSLERGGGPYEQYF. DNA for the CDR3: TGTGCCAGCAGCTTAGAAAGGGGGGGAGGACCCTACGAGCAGTACTTC.

This clone has just one count. The chain combines TRBV11-2 with TRBJ1-3; D uncertain. Germline CDR1 SGHAT, CDR2 FQNNGV. The CDR3 has 13 amino acids. V was trimmed by 10 bases and J by 0 bases, leaving 10 bases between them. The CDR3 nucleotides are TGTGCCACGGCCACTATCTCTGGAAACACCATATATTTT. Translating gives CATATISGNTIYF.

The rearrangement links TRBV5-1 to TRBJ2-5, with D uncertain. This CDR3 is 13 amino acids long. From germline, CDR1 is SGHRS and CDR2 YFSETQ. With 0 bases removed from V and 4 bases from J, the gap between germline ends came to 7 bases. The CDR3 region has the DNA TGCGCCAGCAGCTTGGCTGGCAGAGAGACCCAGTACTTC. Its protein is CASSLAGRETQYF.

Here the CDR3 reads CASSQRGAMASPLHF. The CDR3, as DNA: TGTGCCAGCAGTCAGAGGGGGGCTATGGCTTCACCCCTCCACTTT. This chain links TRBV28 with TRBJ1-6, with a possible D match to TRBD1 (6 bases). This CDR3 contains 15 residues. V shed 5 bases and J shed 9 bases, with 17 bases lying between them. Germline V gives CDR1 MDHEN, CDR2 SYDVKM. Supplemented by reference TRBV28 and TRBJ1-6, the full variable domain reads DVKVTQSSRYLVKRTGEKVFLECVQDMDHENMFWYRQDPGLGLRLIYFSYDVKMKEKGDIPEGYSVSREKKERFSLILESASTNQTSMYLCASSQRGAMASPLHFGNGTRLTVT.

The rearrangement joins TRBV6-6 to TRBJ1-5; tentative D call: TRBD1 (5 bases). Trimming shortened V by 2 bases and J by 1 base, and 6 bases separated the two germline ends. The CDR3 contains 14 residues. Germline V gives CDR1 MNHNY, CDR2 SVGAGI (reference sequence). The CDR3 nucleotides read TGTGCCAGCAGTTACCGGGGGAGCAATCAGCCCCAGCATTTT. It encodes CASSYRGSNQPQHF.

V gene TRBV5-4 combines with J gene TRBJ2-5; TRBD1 agrees at 9 bases. Germline V gene sequence: CDR1 SGHNT, CDR2 YYREEE (reference sequence). Trimming cost V 4 bases and J 5 bases; bases outside gene matches: 12. This CDR3 comprises 16 residues. CDR3 sequence: CASSARNRGQGETQYF. CDR3 sequence (DNA): TGTGCCAGCAGCGCGCGAAACAGGGGGCAGGGGGAGACCCAGTACTTC.

This clone was seen only once. The chain combines TRBV3-1 (or the pseudogene TRBV3-2) with TRBJ1-2; D is unclear. V shed 9 bases and J shed 0 bases, with 2 bases lying between them. The CDR3 is 10 residues long. Looked up from germline, CDR1 is LGHDT and CDR2 is YNNKEL (reference sequence). This CDR3 is CARTNYGYTF. The DNA for the CDR3 is TGTGCCAGGACTAACTATGGCTACACCTTC.

The chain joins TRBV19 to TRBJ1-5, with TRBD1 matching 8 bases. Germline trimming cut 2 bases from V and 2 bases from J; bases unmatched to any gene: 5. Germline V gene data show CDR1 as LNHDA and CDR2 as SQIVND (reference sequence). The CDR3 has 16 amino acids. CDR3 sequence reads: CASSIQGAYGNQPQHF. CDR3 bases: TGTGCCAGTAGTATACAGGGGGCATACGGCAATCAGCCCCAGCATTTT. Variable domain in full (rest from reference TRBV19 and TRBJ1-5): DGGITQSPKYLFRKEGQNVTLSCEQNLNHDAMYWYRQDPGQGLRLIYYSQIVNDFQKGDIAEGYSVSREKKESFPLTVTSAQKNPTAFYLCASSIQGAYGNQPQHFGDGTRLSIL.

The gene calls are TRBV27 and TRBJ2-7; D gene ambiguous. This CDR3 comprises 13 residues. Per germline, CDR1 MNHEY and CDR2 SMNVEV (reference sequence). The ends were cut back, 5 bases at V and 6 bases at J, with 14 bases in the middle. The DNA of the CDR3 is TGTGCCAGCAGTCTATATGGACGTGGCGAGCAGTACTTC. Translating it yields CASSLYGRGEQYF.

The rearrangement uses TRBV20-1 and TRBJ2-3; D is unresolved. Deletions cut 4 bases from V and 0 bases from J, with 2 bases between. The CDR3 loop spans 11 amino acids. In germline, CDR1 is DFQATT, CDR2 SNEGSKA (reference sequence). In DNA form, the CDR3 reads TGCAGTGCTAAGAGCACAGATACGCAGTATTTT. This encodes CSAKSTDTQYF.

The chain joins TRBV24-1 to TRBJ2-7; perhaps TRBD2 as D (5 bases). Trimming took off 4 bases at V and 0 bases at J, with 18 bases between the two ends. This CDR3 contains 17 residues. Germline CDR1 KGHDR, CDR2 SFDVKD. The DNA for the CDR3 is TGTGCCACCAGTGACCTTCGGGAAGGGTCCTTCTCCTACGAGCAGTACTTC. Amino acid sequence: CATSDLREGSFSYEQYF.

The chain recombines TRBV7-2 with TRBJ1-5; no reliable D call. Germline CDR1 SGHTA, CDR2 FQGNSA. V lost 3 bases and J 4 bases, leaving 7 bases between the germline ends. The CDR3 runs 13 residues. DNA for the CDR3: TGTGCCAGCAGCTTTGTACTAAATCAGCCCCAGCATTTT. It encodes CASSFVLNQPQHF.